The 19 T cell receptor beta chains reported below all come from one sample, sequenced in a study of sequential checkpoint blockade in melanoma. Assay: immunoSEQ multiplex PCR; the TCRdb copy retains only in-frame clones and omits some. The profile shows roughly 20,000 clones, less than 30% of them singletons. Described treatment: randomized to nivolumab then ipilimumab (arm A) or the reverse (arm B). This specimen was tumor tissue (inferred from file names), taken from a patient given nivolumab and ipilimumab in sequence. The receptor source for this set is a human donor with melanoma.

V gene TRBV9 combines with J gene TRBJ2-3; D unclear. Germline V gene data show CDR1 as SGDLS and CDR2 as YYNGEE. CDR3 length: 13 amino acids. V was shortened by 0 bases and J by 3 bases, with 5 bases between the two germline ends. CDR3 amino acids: CASSVAVTDTQYF. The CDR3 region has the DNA TGTGCCAGCAGCGTAGCGGTAACAGATACGCAGTATTTT.

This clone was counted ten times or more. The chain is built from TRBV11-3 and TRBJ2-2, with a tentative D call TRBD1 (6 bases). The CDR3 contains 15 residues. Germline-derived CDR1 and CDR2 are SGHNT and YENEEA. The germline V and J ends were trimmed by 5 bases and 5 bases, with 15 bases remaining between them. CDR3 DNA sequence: TGTGCCAGCAGCCAAGTGGACAGACGGACCGGGGAGCTGTTTTTT. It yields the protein CASSQVDRRTGELFF.

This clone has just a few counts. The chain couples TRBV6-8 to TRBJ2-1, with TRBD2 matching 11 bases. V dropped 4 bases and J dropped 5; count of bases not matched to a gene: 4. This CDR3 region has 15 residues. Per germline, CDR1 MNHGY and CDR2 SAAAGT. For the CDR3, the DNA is TGTGCCAGCAGTTTTAGACTAGCGGGGCACAATGAGCAGTTCTTC. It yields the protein CASSFRLAGHNEQFF.

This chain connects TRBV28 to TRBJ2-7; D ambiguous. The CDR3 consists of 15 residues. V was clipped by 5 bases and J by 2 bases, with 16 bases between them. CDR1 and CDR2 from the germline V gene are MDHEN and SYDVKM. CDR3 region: CASSPPIGRTYEQYF. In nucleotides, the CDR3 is TGTGCCAGCAGTCCCCCCATCGGAAGAACCTACGAGCAGTACTTC. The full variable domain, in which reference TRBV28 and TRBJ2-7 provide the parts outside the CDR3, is DVKVTQSSRYLVKRTGEKVFLECVQDMDHENMFWYRQDPGLGLRLIYFSYDVKMKEKGDIPEGYSVSREKKERFSLILESASTNQTSMYLCASSPPIGRTYEQYFGPGTRLTVT.

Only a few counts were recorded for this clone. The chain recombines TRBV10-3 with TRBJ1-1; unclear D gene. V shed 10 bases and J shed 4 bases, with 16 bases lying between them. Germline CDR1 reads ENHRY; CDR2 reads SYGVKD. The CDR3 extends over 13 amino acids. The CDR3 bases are TGTGCCAGCCTCCCGTCGTTCGGCACTGAAGCTTTCTTT. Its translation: CASLPSFGTEAFF.

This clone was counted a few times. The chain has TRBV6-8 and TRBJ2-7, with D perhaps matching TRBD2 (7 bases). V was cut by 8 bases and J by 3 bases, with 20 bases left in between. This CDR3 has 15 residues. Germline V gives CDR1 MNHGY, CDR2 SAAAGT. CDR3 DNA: TGTGCCAGCTCCAAGGGGGGCGGGAGTATCTACGAGCAGTACTTC. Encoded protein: CASSKGGGSIYEQYF.

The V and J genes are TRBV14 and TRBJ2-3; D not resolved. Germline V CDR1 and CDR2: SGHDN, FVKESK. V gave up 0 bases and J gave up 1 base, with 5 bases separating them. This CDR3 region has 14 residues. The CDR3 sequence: CASSQDLGTDTQYF. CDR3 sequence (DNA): TGTGCCAGCAGCCAAGATCTTGGCACAGATACGCAGTATTTT.

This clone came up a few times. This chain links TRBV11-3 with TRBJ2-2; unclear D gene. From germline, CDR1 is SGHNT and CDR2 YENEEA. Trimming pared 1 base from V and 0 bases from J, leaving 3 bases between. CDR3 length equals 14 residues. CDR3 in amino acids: CASSLVTNTGELFF. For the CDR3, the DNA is TGTGCCAGCAGCTTAGTCACGAACACCGGGGAGCTGTTTTTT.

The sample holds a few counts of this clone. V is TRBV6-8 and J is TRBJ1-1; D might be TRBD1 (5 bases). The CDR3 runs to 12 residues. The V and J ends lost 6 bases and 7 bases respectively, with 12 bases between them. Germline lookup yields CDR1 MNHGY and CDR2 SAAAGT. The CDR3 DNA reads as TGTGCCAGCAGCGCAAAGGGGAATGAAGCTTTCTTT. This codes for CASSAKGNEAFF.

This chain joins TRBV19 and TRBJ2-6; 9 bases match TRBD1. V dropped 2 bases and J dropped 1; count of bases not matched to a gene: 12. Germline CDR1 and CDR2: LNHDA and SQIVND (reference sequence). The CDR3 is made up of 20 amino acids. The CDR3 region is CASSIRFPGQGFSGANVLTF. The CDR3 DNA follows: TGTGCCAGTAGTATAAGGTTCCCGGGACAGGGATTTTCTGGGGCCAACGTCCTGACTTTC.

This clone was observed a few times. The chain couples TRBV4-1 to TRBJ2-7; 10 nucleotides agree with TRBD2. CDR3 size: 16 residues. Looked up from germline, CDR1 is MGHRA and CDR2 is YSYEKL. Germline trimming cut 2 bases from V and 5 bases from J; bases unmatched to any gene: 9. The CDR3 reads CASSQTLRLAGDEQYF. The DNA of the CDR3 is TGCGCCAGCAGCCAAACGCTGAGGCTAGCGGGAGACGAGCAGTACTTC.

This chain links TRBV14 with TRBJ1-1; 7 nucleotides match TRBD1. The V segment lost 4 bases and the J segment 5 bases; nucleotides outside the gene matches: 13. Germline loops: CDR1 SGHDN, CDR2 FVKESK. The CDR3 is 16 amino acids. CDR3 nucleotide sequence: TGTGCCAGCAGCCTCCGACAGGGAGCGGGGAAGACTGAAGCTTTCTTT. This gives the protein CASSLRQGAGKTEAFF.

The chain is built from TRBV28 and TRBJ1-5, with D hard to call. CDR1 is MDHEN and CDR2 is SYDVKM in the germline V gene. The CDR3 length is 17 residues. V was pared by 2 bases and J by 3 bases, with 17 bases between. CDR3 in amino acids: CASSLRVGPLVNQPQHF. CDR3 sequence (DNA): TGTGCCAGCAGTTTACGGGTAGGGCCGCTAGTCAATCAGCCCCAGCATTTT.

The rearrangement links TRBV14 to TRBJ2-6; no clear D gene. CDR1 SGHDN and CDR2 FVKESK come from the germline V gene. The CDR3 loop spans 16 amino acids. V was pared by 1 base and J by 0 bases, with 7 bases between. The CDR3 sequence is CASSQVPLSGANVLTF. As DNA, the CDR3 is TGTGCCAGCAGCCAAGTCCCGCTCTCTGGGGCCAACGTCCTGACTTTC.

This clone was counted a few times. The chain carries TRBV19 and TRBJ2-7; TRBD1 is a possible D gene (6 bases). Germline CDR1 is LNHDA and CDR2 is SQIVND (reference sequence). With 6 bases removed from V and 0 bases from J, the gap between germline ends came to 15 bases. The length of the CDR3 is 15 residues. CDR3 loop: CASSQPGESSYEQYF. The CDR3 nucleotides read TGTGCCAGTAGCCAACCAGGGGAAAGCTCCTACGAGCAGTACTTC.

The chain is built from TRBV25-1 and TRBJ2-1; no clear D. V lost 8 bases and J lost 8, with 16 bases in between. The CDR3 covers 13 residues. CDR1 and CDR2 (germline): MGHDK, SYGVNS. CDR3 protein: CASWSPILDEQFF. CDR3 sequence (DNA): TGTGCCAGCTGGAGCCCTATCCTCGATGAGCAGTTCTTC.

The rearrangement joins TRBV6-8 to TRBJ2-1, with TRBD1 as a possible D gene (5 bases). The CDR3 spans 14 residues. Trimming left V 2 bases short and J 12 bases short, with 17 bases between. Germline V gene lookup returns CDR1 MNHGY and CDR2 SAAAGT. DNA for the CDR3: TGTGCCAGCAGTTACCTGGAGACAGTTCCAGGGCAGTTCTTC. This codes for CASSYLETVPGQFF.

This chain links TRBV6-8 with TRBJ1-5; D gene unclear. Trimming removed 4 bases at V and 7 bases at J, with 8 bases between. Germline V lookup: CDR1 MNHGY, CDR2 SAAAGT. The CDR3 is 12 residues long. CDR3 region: CASSSVGQPQHF. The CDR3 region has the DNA TGTGCCAGCAGTTCGGTTGGCCAGCCCCAGCATTTT.

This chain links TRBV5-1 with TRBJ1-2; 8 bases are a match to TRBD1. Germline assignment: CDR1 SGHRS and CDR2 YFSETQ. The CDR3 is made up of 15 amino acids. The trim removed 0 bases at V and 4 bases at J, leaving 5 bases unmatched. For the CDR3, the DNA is TGCGCCAGCAGCTTGGGCGGACAGGGCGCCTATGGCTACACCTTC. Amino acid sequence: CASSLGGQGAYGYTF.